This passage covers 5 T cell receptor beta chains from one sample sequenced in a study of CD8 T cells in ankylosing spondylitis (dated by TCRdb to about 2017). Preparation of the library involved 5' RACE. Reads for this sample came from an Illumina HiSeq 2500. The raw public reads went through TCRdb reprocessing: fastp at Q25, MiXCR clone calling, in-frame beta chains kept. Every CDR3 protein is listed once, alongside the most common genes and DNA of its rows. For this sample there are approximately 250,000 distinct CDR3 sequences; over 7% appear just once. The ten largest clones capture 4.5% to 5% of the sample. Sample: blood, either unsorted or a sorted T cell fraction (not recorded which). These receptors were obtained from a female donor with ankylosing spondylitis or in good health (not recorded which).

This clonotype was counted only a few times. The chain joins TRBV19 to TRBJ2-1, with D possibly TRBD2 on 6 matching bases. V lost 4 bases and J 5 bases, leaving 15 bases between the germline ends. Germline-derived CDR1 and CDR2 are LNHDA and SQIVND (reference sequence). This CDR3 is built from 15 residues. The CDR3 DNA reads TGTGCCAGTAGTAGAGCGGGCGAACGCCACAATGAGCAGTTCTTC. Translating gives CASSRAGERHNEQFF.

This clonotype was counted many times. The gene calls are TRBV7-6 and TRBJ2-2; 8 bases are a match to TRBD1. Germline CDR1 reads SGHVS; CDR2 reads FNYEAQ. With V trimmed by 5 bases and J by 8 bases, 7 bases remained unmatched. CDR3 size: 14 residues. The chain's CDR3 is CASSDRQGTGELFF. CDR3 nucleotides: TGTGCCAGCAGCGACAGACAGGGGACTGGGGAGCTGTTTTTT. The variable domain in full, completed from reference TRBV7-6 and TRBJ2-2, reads GAGVSQSPRYKVTKRGQDVALRCDPISGHVSLYWYRQALGQGPEFLTYFNYEAQQDKSGLPNDRFSAERPEGSISTLTIQRTEQRDSAMYRCASSDRQGTGELFFGEGSRLTVL.

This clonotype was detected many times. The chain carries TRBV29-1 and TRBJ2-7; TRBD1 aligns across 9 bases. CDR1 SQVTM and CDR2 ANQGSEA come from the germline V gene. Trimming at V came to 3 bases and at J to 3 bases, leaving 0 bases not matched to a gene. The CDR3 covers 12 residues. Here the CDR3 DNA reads TGCAGCGTTGAGGGACAGGGCTACGAGCAGTACTTC. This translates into CSVEGQGYEQYF.

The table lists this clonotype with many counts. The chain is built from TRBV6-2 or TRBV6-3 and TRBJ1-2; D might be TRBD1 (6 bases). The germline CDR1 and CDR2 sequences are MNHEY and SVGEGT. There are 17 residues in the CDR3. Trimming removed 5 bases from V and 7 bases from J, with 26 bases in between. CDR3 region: CASSIRGGQTSAGGYTF. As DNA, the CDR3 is TGTGCCAGCAGTATAAGGGGAGGACAGACATCTGCAGGTGGCTACACCTTC.

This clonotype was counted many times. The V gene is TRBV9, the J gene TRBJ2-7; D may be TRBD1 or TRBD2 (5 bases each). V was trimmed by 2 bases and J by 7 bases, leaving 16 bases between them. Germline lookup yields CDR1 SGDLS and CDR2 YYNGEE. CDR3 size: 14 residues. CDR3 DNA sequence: TGTGCCAGCAGCGTTAATCCCACCGGGGCTGAGCAGTACTTC. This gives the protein CASSVNPTGAEQYF.